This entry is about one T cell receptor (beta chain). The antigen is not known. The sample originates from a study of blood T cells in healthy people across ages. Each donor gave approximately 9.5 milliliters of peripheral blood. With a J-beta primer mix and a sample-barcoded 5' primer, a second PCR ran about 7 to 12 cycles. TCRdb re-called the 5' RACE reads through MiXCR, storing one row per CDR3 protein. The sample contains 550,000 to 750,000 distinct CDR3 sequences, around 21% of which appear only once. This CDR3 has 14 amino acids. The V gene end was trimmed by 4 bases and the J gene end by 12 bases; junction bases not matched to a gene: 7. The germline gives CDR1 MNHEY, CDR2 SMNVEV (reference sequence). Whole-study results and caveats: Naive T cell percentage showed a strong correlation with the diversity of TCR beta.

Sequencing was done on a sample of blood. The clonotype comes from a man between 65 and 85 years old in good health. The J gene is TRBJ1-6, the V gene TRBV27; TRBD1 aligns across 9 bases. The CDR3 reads CASSSGTGQIPLHF. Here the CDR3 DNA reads TGTGCCAGCAGTTCAGGGACAGGGCAAATACCCCTCCACTTT.